This section outlines one T cell receptor (beta chain) sequence together with its context. Here immunoSEQ multiplex PCR was the method, and the copy in TCRdb shows in-frame clones only, minus some. The sample records 250,000 to 300,000 clones, about nine tenths being singletons. The germline V gene has CDR1 SGHAT and CDR2 FQNNGV. Trimming took off 1 base at V and 0 bases at J, with 13 bases between the two ends. The CDR3 consists of 16 residues. The source of the sample is a study of blood T cell repertoires in COVID-19. Study background: The origin of the acute and convalescent COVID-19 samples was the United States, Italy and Spain. In each case, the material was cDNA or gDNA derived from T cells, B-cell-depleted T cells, or PBMCs.

Residents of approximately 25 US areas, aged about 18 to 89 years, made up the participants. Two consecutive negative NP/OP PCR tests, clearance, or resolved symptoms defined Cohort 3 recovery. This receptor was identified in a woman aged 40 to 50 who had recovered from COVID-19. The rearrangement links TRBV11-2 to TRBJ2-7, with a tentative D call TRBD2 (5 bases). Sequencing was carried out using PBMCs or T cells enriched from blood (not recorded which). The DNA for the CDR3 is TGTGCCAGCAGCTTAGGAAGCCAGGACTTCTCCTACGAGCAGTACTTC. Protein: CASSLGSQDFSYEQYF.